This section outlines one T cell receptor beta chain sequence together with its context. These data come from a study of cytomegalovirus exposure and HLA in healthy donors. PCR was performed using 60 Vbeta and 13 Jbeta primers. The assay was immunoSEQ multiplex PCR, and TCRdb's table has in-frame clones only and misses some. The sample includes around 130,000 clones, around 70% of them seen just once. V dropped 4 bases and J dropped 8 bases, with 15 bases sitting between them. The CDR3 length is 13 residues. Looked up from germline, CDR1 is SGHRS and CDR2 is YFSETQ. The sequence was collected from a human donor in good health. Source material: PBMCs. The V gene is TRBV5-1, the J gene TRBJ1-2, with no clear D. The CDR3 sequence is CASSLSVTGGYTF. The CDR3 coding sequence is TGCGCCAGCAGCCTCTCGGTGACTGGGGGCTACACCTTC.